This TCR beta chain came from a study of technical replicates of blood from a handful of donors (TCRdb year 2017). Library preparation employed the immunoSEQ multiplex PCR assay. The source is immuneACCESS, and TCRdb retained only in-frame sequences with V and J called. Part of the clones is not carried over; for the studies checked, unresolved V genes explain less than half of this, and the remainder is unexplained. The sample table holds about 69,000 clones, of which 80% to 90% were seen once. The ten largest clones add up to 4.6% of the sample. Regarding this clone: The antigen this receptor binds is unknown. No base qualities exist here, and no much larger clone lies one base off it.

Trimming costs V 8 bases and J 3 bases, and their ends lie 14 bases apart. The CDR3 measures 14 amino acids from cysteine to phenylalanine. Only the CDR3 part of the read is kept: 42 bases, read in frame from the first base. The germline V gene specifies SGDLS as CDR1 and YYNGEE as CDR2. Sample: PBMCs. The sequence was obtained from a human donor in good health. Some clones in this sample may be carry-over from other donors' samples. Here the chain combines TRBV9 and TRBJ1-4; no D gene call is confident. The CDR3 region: CASTSGRSNEKLFF. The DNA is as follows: TGTGCCAGTACGTCAGGTCGGTCTAATGAAAAACTGTTTTTT.